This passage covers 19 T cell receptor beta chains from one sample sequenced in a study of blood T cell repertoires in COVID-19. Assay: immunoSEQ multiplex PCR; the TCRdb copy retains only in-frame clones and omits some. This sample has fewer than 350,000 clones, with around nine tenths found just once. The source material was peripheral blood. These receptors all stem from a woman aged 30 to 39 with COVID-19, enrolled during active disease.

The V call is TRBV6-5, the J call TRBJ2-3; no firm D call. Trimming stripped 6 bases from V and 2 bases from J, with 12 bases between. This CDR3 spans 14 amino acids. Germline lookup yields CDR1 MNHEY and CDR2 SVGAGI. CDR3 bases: TGTGCCAGCAGACCACCGATACTCACAGATACGCAGTATTTT. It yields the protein CASRPPILTDTQYF.

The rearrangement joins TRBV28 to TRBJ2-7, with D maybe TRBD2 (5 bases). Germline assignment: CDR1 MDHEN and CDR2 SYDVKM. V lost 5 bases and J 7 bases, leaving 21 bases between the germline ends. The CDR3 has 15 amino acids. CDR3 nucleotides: TGTGCCAGCAGTCTCTCTTCACTCGGGATGCGGGAGCAGTACTTC. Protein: CASSLSSLGMREQYF. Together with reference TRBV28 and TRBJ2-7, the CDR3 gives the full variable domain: DVKVTQSSRYLVKRTGEKVFLECVQDMDHENMFWYRQDPGLGLRLIYFSYDVKMKEKGDIPEGYSVSREKKERFSLILESASTNQTSMYLCASSLSSLGMREQYFGPGTRLTVT.

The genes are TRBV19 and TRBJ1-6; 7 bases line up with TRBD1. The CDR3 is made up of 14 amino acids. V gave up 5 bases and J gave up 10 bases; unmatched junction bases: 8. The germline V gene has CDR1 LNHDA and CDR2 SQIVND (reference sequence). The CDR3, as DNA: TGTGCCAGTAGTTGGCAGGGGGTAAACTCACCCCTCCACTTT. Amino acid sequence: CASSWQGVNSPLHF.

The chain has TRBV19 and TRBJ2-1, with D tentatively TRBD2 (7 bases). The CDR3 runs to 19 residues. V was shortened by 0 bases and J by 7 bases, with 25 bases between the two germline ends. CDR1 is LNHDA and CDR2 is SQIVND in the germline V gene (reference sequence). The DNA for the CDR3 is TGTGCCAGTAGTATAGATCCCCCAGGGGCGGGAGTGATGAGAAATGAGCAGTTCTTC. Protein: CASSIDPPGAGVMRNEQFF.

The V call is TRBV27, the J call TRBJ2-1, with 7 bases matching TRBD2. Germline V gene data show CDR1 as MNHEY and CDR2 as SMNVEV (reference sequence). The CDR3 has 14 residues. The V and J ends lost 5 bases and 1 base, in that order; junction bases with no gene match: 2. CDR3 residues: CASSPGGSYNEQFF. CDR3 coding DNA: TGTGCCAGCAGTCCCGGGGGGTCCTACAATGAGCAGTTCTTC.

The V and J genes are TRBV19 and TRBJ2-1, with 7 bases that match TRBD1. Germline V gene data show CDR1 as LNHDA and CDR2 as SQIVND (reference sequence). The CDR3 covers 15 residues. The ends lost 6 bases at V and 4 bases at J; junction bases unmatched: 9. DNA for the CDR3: TGTGCCAGTAGGACAGGGAGAAGTCGTTACAATGAGCAGTTCTTC. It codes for CASRTGRSRYNEQFF. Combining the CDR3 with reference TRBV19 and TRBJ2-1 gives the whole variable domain DGGITQSPKYLFRKEGQNVTLSCEQNLNHDAMYWYRQDPGQGLRLIYYSQIVNDFQKGDIAEGYSVSREKKESFPLTVTSAQKNPTAFYLCASRTGRSRYNEQFFGPGTRLTVL.

The CDR3 DNA sequence: TGTGCCAGCAGTGTGGACAGGGGAGGCACTGAAGCTTTCTTT. Its translation is CASSVDRGGTEAFF. The rearrangement links TRBV2 to TRBJ1-1, with 9 bases that match TRBD1. The CDR3 contains 14 residues. Trimming at V came to 4 bases and at J to 4 bases, leaving 4 bases not matched to a gene. Germline CDR1 and CDR2: SNHLY and FYNNEI.

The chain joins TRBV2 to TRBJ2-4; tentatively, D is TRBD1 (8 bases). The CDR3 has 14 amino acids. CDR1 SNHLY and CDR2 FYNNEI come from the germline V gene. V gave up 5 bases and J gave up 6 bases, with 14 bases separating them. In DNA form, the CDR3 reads TGTGCCAGCAGTCTAACAGGGGGGGGAAACATTCAGTACTTC. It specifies CASSLTGGGNIQYF.

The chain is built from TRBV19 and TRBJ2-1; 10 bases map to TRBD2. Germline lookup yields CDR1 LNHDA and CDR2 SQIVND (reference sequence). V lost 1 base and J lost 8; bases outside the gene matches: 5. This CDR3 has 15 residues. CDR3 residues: CASSIASGRGDEQFF. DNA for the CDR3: TGTGCCAGTAGTATAGCTAGCGGGAGAGGGGATGAGCAGTTCTTC.

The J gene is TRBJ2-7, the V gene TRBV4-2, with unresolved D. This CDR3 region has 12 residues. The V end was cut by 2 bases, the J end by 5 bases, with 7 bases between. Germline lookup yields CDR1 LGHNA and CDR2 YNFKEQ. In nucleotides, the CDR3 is TGTGCCAGCAGCCAATTCCTCGACGAGCAGTACTTC. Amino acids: CASSQFLDEQYF.

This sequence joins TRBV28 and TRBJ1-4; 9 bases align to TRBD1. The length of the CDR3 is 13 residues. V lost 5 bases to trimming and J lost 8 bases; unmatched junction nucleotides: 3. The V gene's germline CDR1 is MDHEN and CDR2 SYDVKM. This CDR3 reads CASSATGGEKLFF. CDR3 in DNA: TGTGCCAGCAGTGCGACAGGGGGGGAAAAACTGTTTTTT.

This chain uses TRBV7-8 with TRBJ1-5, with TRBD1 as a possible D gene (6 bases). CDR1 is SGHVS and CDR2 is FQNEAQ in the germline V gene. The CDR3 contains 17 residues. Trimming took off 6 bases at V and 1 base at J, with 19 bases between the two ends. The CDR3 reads CASSFSGGQGSNQPQHF. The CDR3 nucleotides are TGTGCCAGCAGTTTCTCGGGGGGCCAGGGGAGCAATCAGCCCCAGCATTTT. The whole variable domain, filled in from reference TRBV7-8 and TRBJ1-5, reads GAGVSQSPRYKVAKRGQDVALRCDPISGHVSLFWYQQALGQGPEFLTYFQNEAQLDKSGLPSDRFFAERPEGSVSTLKIQRTQQEDSAVYLCASSFSGGQGSNQPQHFGDGTRLSIL.

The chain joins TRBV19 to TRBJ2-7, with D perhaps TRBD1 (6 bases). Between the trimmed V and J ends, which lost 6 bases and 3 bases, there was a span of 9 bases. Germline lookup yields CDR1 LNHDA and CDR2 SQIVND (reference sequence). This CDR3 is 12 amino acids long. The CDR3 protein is CASRDRYYEQYF. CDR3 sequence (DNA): TGTGCCAGTAGAGACAGGTACTACGAGCAGTACTTC.

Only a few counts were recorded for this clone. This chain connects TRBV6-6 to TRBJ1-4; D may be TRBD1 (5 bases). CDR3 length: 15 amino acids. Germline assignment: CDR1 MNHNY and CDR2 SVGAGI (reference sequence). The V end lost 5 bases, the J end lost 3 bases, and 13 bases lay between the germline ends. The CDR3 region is CASSALQVSNEKLFF. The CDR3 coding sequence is TGTGCCAGCAGTGCCCTACAGGTTTCTAATGAAAAACTGTTTTTT.

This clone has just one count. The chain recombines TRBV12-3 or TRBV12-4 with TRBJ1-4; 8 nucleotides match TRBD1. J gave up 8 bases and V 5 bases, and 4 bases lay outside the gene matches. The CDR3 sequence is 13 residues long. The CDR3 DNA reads TGTGCCAGCAGTCGGACAGGGCGGGAAAAACTGTTTTTT. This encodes CASSRTGREKLFF.

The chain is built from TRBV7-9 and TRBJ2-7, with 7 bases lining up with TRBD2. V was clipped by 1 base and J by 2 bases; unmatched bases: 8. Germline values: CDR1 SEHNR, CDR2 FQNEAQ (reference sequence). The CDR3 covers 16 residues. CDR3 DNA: TGTGCCAGCAGCTTAGTGGGAGCGGGAAACCCCTACGAGCAGTACTTC. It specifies CASSLVGAGNPYEQYF. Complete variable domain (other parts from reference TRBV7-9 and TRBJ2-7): DTGVSQNPRHKITKRGQNVTFRCDPISEHNRLYWYRQTLGQGPEFLTYFQNEAQLEKSRLLSDRFSAERPKGSFSTLEIQRTEQGDSAMYLCASSLVGAGNPYEQYFGPGTRLTVT.

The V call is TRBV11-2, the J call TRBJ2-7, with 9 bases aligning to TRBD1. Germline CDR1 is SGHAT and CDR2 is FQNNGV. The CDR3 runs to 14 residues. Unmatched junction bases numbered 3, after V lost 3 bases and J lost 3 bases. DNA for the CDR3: TGTGCCAGCAGCTTGGGACAGGGAGACTACGAGCAGTACTTC. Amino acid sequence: CASSLGQGDYEQYF.

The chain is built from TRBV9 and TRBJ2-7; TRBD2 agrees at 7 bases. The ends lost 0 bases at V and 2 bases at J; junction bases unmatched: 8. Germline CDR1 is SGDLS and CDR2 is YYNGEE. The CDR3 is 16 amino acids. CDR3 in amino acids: CASSVGPGGGAYEQYF. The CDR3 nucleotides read TGTGCCAGCAGCGTAGGTCCGGGGGGTGGGGCCTACGAGCAGTACTTC.

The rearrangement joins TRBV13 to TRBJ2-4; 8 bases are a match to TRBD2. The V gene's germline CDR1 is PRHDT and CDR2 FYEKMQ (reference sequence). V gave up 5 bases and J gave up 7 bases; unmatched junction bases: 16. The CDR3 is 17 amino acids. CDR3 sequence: CASSPITGGPILNIQYF. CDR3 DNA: TGTGCCAGCAGCCCCATTACGGGAGGGCCTATCTTGAACATTCAGTACTTC.